This is a list of T cell receptor beta chains from one sample in a study of OX40 agonist ivuxolimab in advanced cancers. This table comes from immunoSEQ multiplex PCR, and its TCRdb copy is limited to in-frame clones, with some not included. Of about 34,000 clones in the sample, over 90% were seen once. Sequenced material: CD4+ or CD8+ T cells sorted from blood, taken in a trial of the OX40 agonist ivuxolimab. These receptors came from an adult with an advanced solid tumor such as melanoma, head and neck, liver or kidney cancer. The conserved cysteine and the conserved F or W are not part of the CDR3 here.

J gene | V gene | CDR3 protein
TRBJ1-4 | TRBV15 | ATSRDDRISNEEKLF
TRBJ2-5 | TRBV9 | ASSVDLGMWTQY
TRBJ2-7 | TRBV5-4 | ASSVVTGTYEQY
TRBJ2-5 | TRBV29-1 | SAKGNPGQETQY
TRBJ1-4 | TRBV21-1 | ASSTRGRGEKLF
TRBJ2-7 | TRBV19 | ASSSQGARGSYEQY
TRBJ2-2 | TRBV4-3 | ASSQEGTSGGELF
TRBJ2-3 | TRBV5-4 | ASSYGNTQY
TRBJ2-2 | TRBV30 | AWIGTSGRAVGELF
TRBJ2-7 | TRBV6-5 | ASSYREGDYEQY
TRBJ2-3 | TRBV18 | ASSPDGAADTQY
TRBJ2-3 | TRBV7-3 | ASSLVGGVTDTQY
TRBJ2-4 | TRBV6-1 | ASSAVIIQY
TRBJ2-5 | TRBV15 | ATSSDRGFGETQY
TRBJ1-2 | TRBV30 | ASDTGPTNYGYT
TRBJ2-3 | TRBV7-9 | ASSFWTSGPTDTQY
TRBJ2-7 | TRBV4-2 | ASSQVRNFYEQY
TRBJ1-5 | TRBV19 | ASKGTGGSGPQH
TRBJ1-3 | TRBV6-5 | ASTEQAGNTIY
TRBJ1-2 | TRBV19 | ASSMAAGGIYGYT
TRBJ1-2 | TRBV27 | ASSRNRDYGYT
TRBJ1-1 | TRBV27 | ASSWRGGTGNTEAF
TRBJ1-1 | TRBV6-5 | ASSYSPMNTEAF
TRBJ1-6 | TRBV27 | ASRSGDSPLH
TRBJ1-5 | TRBV5-1 | ASSLGDGVEPQH
TRBJ2-3 | TRBV4-1 | ASSQDRSSTDTQY
TRBJ1-2 | TRBV29-1 | SDNGVGKLGYT
. | TRBV30 | AWNKYSSYEQY
TRBJ1-4 | TRBV19 | ASSTQGAEKLF
TRBJ2-2 | TRBV9 | ASSVGYSNTGELF
TRBJ2-2 | TRBV2 | ASRTQAGELF
TRBJ1-6 | TRBV2 | ASSATGFQSPLH
TRBJ1-6 | TRBV25-1 | ASSRGDTFNSPLH
TRBJ1-6 | TRBV21-1 | ASSRQGVHNSPLH
TRBJ1-2 | TRBV28 | ASSSDSYGYT
TRBJ1-1 | TRBV4-1 | ASRTTGTGNTEAF
TRBJ1-2 | TRBV29-1 | SVAAGTAAYGYT
TRBJ2-1 | TRBV5-1 | ASSLDGQRSYNEQF
TRBJ1-3 | TRBV28 | ASLGTGDGNTIY
TRBJ2-2 | TRBV7-2 | ASSPPGGGPSVGGELF
TRBJ1-6 | TRBV2 | ASSEAGNSPLH
TRBJ2-4 | TRBV4-1 | ASSPTTLGQTIQY
TRBJ2-7 | TRBV7-9 | ASSLETGAYEQY
TRBJ2-1 | TRBV4-2 | ASSQEQGGSNEQF
TRBJ2-1 | TRBV7-8 | ASSLARTIHNEQF
TRBJ1-1 | TRBV15 | ATSQKEKGTEAF
TRBJ2-1 | TRBV11-3 | ASSLDRNEQF
TRBJ2-1 | TRBV7-2 | ASSLARQGNEQF
TRBJ2-7 | TRBV11-1 | ASSRRDWSYEQY
TRBJ1-4 | TRBV5-1 | ASSLAPGPSKNEKLF
TRBJ2-1 | TRBV10-3 | AISETGTSGGSNEQF
TRBJ1-2 | TRBV28 | ASSLDRGYGYT
TRBJ1-1 | TRBV28 | ASSLRTVNTEAF
TRBJ2-5 | TRBV19 | ASREGPRETQY